This TCR beta chain is drawn from a study of CD8+ T cells in alopecia areata. Broader study findings: Among the cells sequenced in scalp samples are also the resident alphabeta T cells of normal skin.

Samples from alopecia areata patients were lesional scalp punch biopsies and peripheral blood. The CDR3 runs 12 residues. V lost 0 bases and J lost 8, with 6 bases in between. Germline V lookup: CDR1 SGHDT, CDR2 YYEEEE. In its sample, this clone was seen once. Its antigen remains unidentified. RNA extraction and reverse transcription yielded cDNA as sequencing template. TCRdb keeps only in-frame clones here, not all; method: immunoSEQ multiplex PCR. The sample contains 220,000 or so clones, 50% to 70% of which appear only once. The sequence was obtained from a human donor with alopecia areata. This chain joins TRBV5-6 and TRBJ2-1; D gene ambiguous. Sequencing used CD4+ T cells sorted from blood, obtained at week 0. This CDR3 reads CASSLDLYEQFF. The CDR3 DNA follows: TGTGCCAGCAGCTTGGATTTATATGAGCAGTTCTTC.